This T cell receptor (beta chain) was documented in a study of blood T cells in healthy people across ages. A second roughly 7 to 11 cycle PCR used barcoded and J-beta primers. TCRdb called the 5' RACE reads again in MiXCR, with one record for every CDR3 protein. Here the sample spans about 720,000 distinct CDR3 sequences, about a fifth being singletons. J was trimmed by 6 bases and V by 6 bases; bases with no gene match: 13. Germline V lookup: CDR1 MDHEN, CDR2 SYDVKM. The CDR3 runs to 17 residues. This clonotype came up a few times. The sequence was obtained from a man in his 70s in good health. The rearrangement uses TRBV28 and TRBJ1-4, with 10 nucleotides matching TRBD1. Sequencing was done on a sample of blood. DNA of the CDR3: TGTGCCAGCAGCGAGACAGGGGGCACGTTGGGAGATGAAAAACTGTTTTTT. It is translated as CASSETGGTLGDEKLFF. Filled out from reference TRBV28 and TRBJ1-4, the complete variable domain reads DVKVTQSSRYLVKRTGEKVFLECVQDMDHENMFWYRQDPGLGLRLIYFSYDVKMKEKGDIPEGYSVSREKKERFSLILESASTNQTSMYLCASSETGGTLGDEKLFFGSGTQLSVL.